This record looks at one T cell receptor (beta chain) sequence and its context. The antigen is undetermined. Expressed TCRB transcripts were sequenced after all isolated RNA was converted to cDNA. Method: immunoSEQ multiplex PCR; TCRdb's copy keeps in-frame clones and lacks some. Altogether hundreds of thousands of clones are present, about 14% being singletons, with the ten largest covering just under 0.04%. The data were obtained in a study of beta chain features in type 1 diabetes. Study findings and constraints: Compared with healthy donors, patients appeared to share more similar naive, central memory and regulatory TCRB repertoires. Significant though moderate, a shortening of TCRB CDR3s appeared in all four CD4+ subsets of Type 1 diabetes patients. Highly expressing activated T cells could be over-counted with a cDNA template.

V lost 6 bases and J lost 0, with 12 bases in between. Germline V gene data show CDR1 as SNHLY and CDR2 as FYNNEI. CDR3 length: 14 residues. The specimen sequenced was naive CD4+ T cells from blood. The J gene is TRBJ2-7, the V gene TRBV2; a weak D match, TRBD1 (6 bases). The clonotype was recovered from a man between 18 and 29 years old with type 1 diabetes. CDR3 bases: TGTGCCAGCAGCACGGGACAAATCTCCTACGAGCAGTACTTC. This encodes CASSTGQISYEQYF.